One sample yielded the 18 T cell receptor beta chains listed below, sequenced in a study of cytomegalovirus exposure and HLA in healthy donors. Primers: 60 Vbeta forward and 13 Jbeta reverse. The repertoire was sequenced with immunoSEQ multiplex PCR; TCRdb's copy has only in-frame clones and lacks some. The data show approximately 110,000 clones, around 84% seen once. Sequencing was performed on PBMCs. The receptors were sampled from a man aged 30-40 years in good health and CMV-seronegative.

This chain links TRBV30 with TRBJ2-7; D is possibly TRBD2 (6 bases). The germline V and J ends were trimmed by 2 bases and 1 base, with 12 bases remaining between them. Germline V gene data show CDR1 as GTSNPN and CDR2 as SVGIG (reference sequence). The CDR3 loop spans 14 amino acids. The DNA of the CDR3 is TGTGCCTGGAGTCTTAGGAGCGGGTCCTACGAGCAGTACTTC. Translated, it gives CAWSLRSGSYEQYF. Variable domain in full (rest from reference TRBV30 and TRBJ2-7): SQTIHQWPATLVQPVGSPLSLECTVEGTSNPNLYWYRQAAGRGLQLLFYSVGIGQISSEVPQNLSASRPQDRQFILSSKKLLLSDSGFYLCAWSLRSGSYEQYFGPGTRLTVT.

In this sample, this clone turned up a few times. The chain combines TRBV7-2 with TRBJ1-5, with TRBD1 as a possible D gene (5 bases). With 4 bases removed from V and 4 bases from J, the gap between germline ends came to 8 bases. Looked up from germline, CDR1 is SGHTA and CDR2 is FQGNSA. The length of the CDR3 is 13 residues. In nucleotides, the CDR3 is TGTGCCAGCAGCTCAGGGAAAAATCAGCCCCAGCATTTT. Its protein product is CASSSGKNQPQHF.

The V and J genes are TRBV29-1 and TRBJ1-2; 9 nucleotides agree with TRBD1. CDR3 length: 13 residues. With V trimmed by 4 bases and J by 7 bases, 7 bases remained unmatched. Germline V lookup: CDR1 SQVTM, CDR2 ANQGSEA. The CDR3 protein is CSVGTGGSPGYTF. The CDR3, as DNA: TGCAGCGTTGGAACAGGGGGCTCGCCTGGCTACACCTTC.

The J gene is TRBJ2-1, the V gene TRBV27; a possible D gene is TRBD2 (5 bases). The germline V gene encodes CDR1 MNHEY and CDR2 SMNVEV (reference sequence). V was pared by 3 bases and J by 8 bases, with 17 bases between. CDR3 length: 15 residues. The CDR3 loop reads CASSLRRLAGDEQFF. The CDR3 DNA reads as TGTGCCAGCAGTTTGAGACGGCTAGCTGGGGATGAGCAGTTCTTC.

The chain couples TRBV25-1 to TRBJ2-1; 8 bases align to TRBD2. Germline CDR1 reads MGHDK; CDR2 reads SYGVNS. The CDR3 consists of 17 residues. V trimming: 4 bases; J trimming: 1 base; junction bases outside the gene matches: 9. The chain's CDR3 is CASSATSGGGSYNEQFF. In nucleotides, the CDR3 is TGTGCCAGCAGTGCCACTAGCGGAGGGGGGTCCTACAATGAGCAGTTCTTC.

The rearrangement links TRBV9 to TRBJ2-1; 8 positions match TRBD2. Germline CDR1 SGDLS, CDR2 YYNGEE. The CDR3 runs 15 residues. V shed 4 bases, J shed 4 bases, and the junction held 7 bases outside the gene matches. As DNA, the CDR3 is TGTGCCAGCAGCATAAGCGGGAGAGTGTACAATGAGCAGTTCTTC. Translated: CASSISGRVYNEQFF.

This clone has a single count. V and J are TRBV7-6 and TRBJ2-2; TRBD2 aligns across 12 bases. There are 16 residues in the CDR3. Germline V lookup: CDR1 SGHVS, CDR2 FNYEAQ. Trimming removed 1 base from V and 5 bases from J; junction bases left unmatched: 2. CDR3 nucleotide sequence: TGTGCCAGCAGCTTAGATGGACTAGCGGGGACCGGGGAGCTGTTTTTT. It specifies CASSLDGLAGTGELFF.

This clone was seen a few times. V usage is TRBV14 and J usage is TRBJ1-2; a weak D match, TRBD1 (5 bases). V was trimmed by 3 bases and J by 4 bases, leaving 12 bases between them. This CDR3 is built from 14 residues. CDR1 SGHDN and CDR2 FVKESK come from the germline V gene. CDR3: CASSHTGGFYGYTF. For the CDR3, the DNA is TGTGCCAGCAGCCACACCGGGGGATTCTATGGCTACACCTTC. Combining the CDR3 with reference TRBV14 and TRBJ1-2 gives the whole variable domain EAGVTQFPSHSVIEKGQTVTLRCDPISGHDNLYWYRRVMGKEIKFLLHFVKESKQDESGMPNNRFLAERTGGTYSTLKVQPAELEDSGVYFCASSHTGGFYGYTFGSGTRLTVV.

The chain couples TRBV28 to TRBJ1-4; 7 bases are shared with TRBD1. There are 12 residues in the CDR3. The J segment lost 8 bases and the V segment lost 7 bases, leaving 4 bases of the junction unmatched. In germline, CDR1 is MDHEN, CDR2 SYDVKM. DNA of the CDR3: TGTGCCAGCAACGACAGGGTCGAAAAACTGTTTTTT. As protein: CASNDRVEKLFF.

Only one count was recorded for this clone. The chain uses TRBV5-6 and TRBJ2-7; a possible D gene is TRBD2 (7 bases). Germline values: CDR1 SGHDT, CDR2 YYEEEE. This CDR3 contains 14 residues. V was pared by 4 bases and J by 2 bases, with 13 bases between. Written as DNA, the CDR3 is TGTGCCAGCAGCGTAAGGGGGACTACCTACGAGCAGTACTTC. This translates into CASSVRGTTYEQYF.

V usage is TRBV9 and J usage is TRBJ1-3, with unresolved D. V was cut by 3 bases and J by 0 bases, with 13 bases left in between. The CDR3 runs 16 residues. The V gene's germline CDR1 is SGDLS and CDR2 YYNGEE. CDR3 coding DNA: TGTGCCAGCAGCGCAGTCGGTCGGGGCTCTGGAAACACCATATATTTT. This gives the protein CASSAVGRGSGNTIYF.

This clone was seen a few times. The chain employs TRBV19 and TRBJ1-1, with TRBD1 matching over 8 bases. The CDR3 contains 15 residues. V dropped 5 bases and J dropped 1; count of bases not matched to a gene: 6. In germline, CDR1 is LNHDA, CDR2 SQIVND (reference sequence). The CDR3 spells CASSWPGQENTEAFF. CDR3 coding DNA: TGTGCCAGTAGTTGGCCGGGACAGGAGAACACTGAAGCTTTCTTT.

V gene TRBV6-5 combines with J gene TRBJ2-1, with D perhaps matching TRBD2 (5 bases). V lost 0 bases and J 9 bases, leaving 15 bases between the germline ends. The CDR3 has 15 residues. In germline, CDR1 is MNHEY, CDR2 SVGAGI. The CDR3: CASSYSMVASVEQFF. DNA for the CDR3: TGTGCCAGCAGTTACTCGATGGTAGCGTCGGTTGAGCAGTTCTTC.

This clone was counted between two and nine times. The rearrangement uses TRBV7-9 and TRBJ1-4; D not certain. The germline gives CDR1 SEHNR, CDR2 FQNEAQ (reference sequence). CDR3 length: 15 amino acids. The V end lost 5 bases, the J end lost 4 bases, and 14 bases lay between the germline ends. As DNA, the CDR3 is TGTGCCAGCAGCCCGCCGGGTTTCGATAATGAAAAACTGTTTTTT. This translates into CASSPPGFDNEKLFF. Full variable domain (rest looked up from reference TRBV7-9 and TRBJ1-4): DTGVSQNPRHKITKRGQNVTFRCDPISEHNRLYWYRQTLGQGPEFLTYFQNEAQLEKSRLLSDRFSAERPKGSFSTLEIQRTEQGDSAMYLCASSPPGFDNEKLFFGSGTQLSVL.

This clone was recorded a few times. J is TRBJ2-7 and V is TRBV9; TRBD1 is a possible D gene (6 bases). V gave up 4 bases and J gave up 2 bases, with 13 bases separating them. The CDR3 is 14 residues long. From germline, CDR1 is SGDLS and CDR2 YYNGEE. The CDR3: CASSPRQAPYEQYF. CDR3 DNA: TGTGCCAGCAGCCCTAGACAGGCCCCCTACGAGCAGTACTTC.

The V gene is TRBV7-2, the J gene TRBJ2-5; TRBD2 matches at 8 bases. The CDR3 runs 16 residues. Germline V gene data show CDR1 as SGHTA and CDR2 as FQGNSA. V shed 3 bases and J 7 bases; nucleotides not matched to a gene: 13. The CDR3 DNA is TGTGCCAGCAGCTTGGTGGGTGACGGGGGGGCAGGGACCCAGTACTTC. This encodes CASSLVGDGGAGTQYF. Together with reference TRBV7-2 and TRBJ2-5, the CDR3 gives the full variable domain: GAGVSQSPSNKVTEKGKDVELRCDPISGHTALYWYRQSLGQGLEFLIYFQGNSAPDKSGLPSDRFSAERTGGSVSTLTIQRTQQEDSAVYLCASSLVGDGGAGTQYFGPGTRLLVL.

V gene TRBV30 combines with J gene TRBJ1-4; no definite D call. Germline CDR1 GTSNPN, CDR2 SVGIG (reference sequence). V gave up 3 bases and J gave up 10 bases, with 15 bases separating them. The CDR3 extends over 13 amino acids. CDR3 nucleotide sequence: TGTGCCTGGAGCGCGCAAGTGGCAGGAAAACTGTTTTTT. It translates to CAWSAQVAGKLFF.

V gene TRBV5-4 combines with J gene TRBJ1-1; D possibly corresponds to TRBD1 (5 bases). Germline V lookup: CDR1 SGHNT, CDR2 YYREEE (reference sequence). This CDR3 contains 15 residues. Deletions cut 2 bases from V and 0 bases from J, with 11 bases between. The CDR3: CASSFGGGMNTEAFF. DNA for the CDR3: TGTGCCAGCAGCTTCGGGGGGGGGATGAACACTGAAGCTTTCTTT.